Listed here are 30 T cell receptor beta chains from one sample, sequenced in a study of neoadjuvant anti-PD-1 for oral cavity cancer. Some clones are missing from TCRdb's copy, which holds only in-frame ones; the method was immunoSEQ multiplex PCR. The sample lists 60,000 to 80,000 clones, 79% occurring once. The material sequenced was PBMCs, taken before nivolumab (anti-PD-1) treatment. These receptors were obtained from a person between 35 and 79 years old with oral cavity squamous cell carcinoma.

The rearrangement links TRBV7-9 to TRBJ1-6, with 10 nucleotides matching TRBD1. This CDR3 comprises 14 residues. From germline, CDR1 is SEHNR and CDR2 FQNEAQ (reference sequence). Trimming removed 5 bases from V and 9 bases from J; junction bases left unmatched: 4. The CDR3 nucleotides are TGTGCCAGCAGCCTAGGACAGGGGGGTTCACCCCTCCACTTT. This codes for CASSLGQGGSPLHF.

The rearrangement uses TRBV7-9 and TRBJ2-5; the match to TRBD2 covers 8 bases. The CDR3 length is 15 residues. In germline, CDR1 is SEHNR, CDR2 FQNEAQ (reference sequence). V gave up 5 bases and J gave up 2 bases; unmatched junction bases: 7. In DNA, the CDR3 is TGTGCCAGCAGCGCGACTAGCGTTAGACAAGAGACCCAGTACTTC. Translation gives CASSATSVRQETQYF.

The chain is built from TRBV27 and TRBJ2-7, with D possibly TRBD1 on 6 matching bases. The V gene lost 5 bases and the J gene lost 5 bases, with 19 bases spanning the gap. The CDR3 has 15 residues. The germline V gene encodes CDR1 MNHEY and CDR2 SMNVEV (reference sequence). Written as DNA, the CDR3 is TGTGCCAGCAGTCCCCGCCCCGGGACATACCACGAGCAGTACTTC. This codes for CASSPRPGTYHEQYF.

The CDR3 DNA sequence: TGTGCCTGGAGGGAAACAGGGGGTTACAATGAGCAGTTCTTC. Translated, it gives CAWRETGGYNEQFF. V is TRBV30 and J is TRBJ2-1; 8 bases are shared with TRBD1. This CDR3 is 14 amino acids long. The germline V gene has CDR1 GTSNPN and CDR2 SVGIG (reference sequence). V gave up 3 bases and J gave up 4 bases; unmatched junction bases: 5.

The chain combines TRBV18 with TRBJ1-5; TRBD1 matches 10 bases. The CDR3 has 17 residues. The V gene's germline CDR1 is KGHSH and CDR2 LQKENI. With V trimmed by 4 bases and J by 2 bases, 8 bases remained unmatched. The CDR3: CASSLSSGTGGNQPQHF. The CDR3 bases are TGTGCCAGCTCACTTTCCTCGGGGACAGGGGGCAATCAGCCCCAGCATTTT. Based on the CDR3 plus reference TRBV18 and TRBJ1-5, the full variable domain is NAGVMQNPRHLVRRRGQEARLRCSPMKGHSHVYWYRQLPEEGLKFMVYLQKENIIDESGMPKERFSAEFPKEGPSILRIQQVVRGDSAAYFCASSLSSGTGGNQPQHFGDGTRLSIL.

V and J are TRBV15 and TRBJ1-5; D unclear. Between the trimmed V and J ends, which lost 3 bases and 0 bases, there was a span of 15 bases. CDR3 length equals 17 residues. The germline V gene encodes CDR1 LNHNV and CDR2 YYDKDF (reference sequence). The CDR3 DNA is TGTGCCACCAGCAGCAAAAGGCAGGTGAATAGCAATCAGCCCCAGCATTTT. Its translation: CATSSKRQVNSNQPQHF.

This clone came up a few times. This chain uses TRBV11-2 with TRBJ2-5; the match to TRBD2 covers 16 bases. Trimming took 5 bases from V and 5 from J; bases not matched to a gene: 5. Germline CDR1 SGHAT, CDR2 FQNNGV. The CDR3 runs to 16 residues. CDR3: CASSPVGLAGGETQYF. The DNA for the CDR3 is TGTGCCAGCAGCCCAGTGGGACTAGCGGGGGGGGAGACCCAGTACTTC.

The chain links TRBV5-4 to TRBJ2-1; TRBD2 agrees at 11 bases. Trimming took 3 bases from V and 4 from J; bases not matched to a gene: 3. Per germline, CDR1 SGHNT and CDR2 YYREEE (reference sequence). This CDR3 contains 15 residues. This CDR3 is CASSSGLAAYNEQFF. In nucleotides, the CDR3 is TGTGCCAGCAGCTCGGGACTAGCGGCTTACAATGAGCAGTTCTTC.

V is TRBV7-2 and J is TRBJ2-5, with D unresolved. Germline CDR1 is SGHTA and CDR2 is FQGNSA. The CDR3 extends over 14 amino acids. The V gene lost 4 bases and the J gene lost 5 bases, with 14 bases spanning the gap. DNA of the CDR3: TGTGCCAGCAGCTCCCTTGGACGCCAGGAGACCCAGTACTTC. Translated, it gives CASSSLGRQETQYF.

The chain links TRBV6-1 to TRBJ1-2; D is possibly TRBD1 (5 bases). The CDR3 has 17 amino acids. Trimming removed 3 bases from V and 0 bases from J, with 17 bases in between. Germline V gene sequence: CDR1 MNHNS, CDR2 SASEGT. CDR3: CASSDPRTSATNYGYTF. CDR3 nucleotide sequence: TGTGCCAGCAGTGATCCCAGGACAAGCGCGACTAACTATGGCTACACCTTC.

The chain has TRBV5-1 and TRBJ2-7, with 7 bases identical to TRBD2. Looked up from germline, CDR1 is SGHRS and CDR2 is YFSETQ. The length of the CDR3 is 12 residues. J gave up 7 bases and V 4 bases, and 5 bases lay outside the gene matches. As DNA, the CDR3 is TGCGCCAGCAGCCCTTGGGGGGGGGAGCAGTACTTC. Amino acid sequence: CASSPWGGEQYF.

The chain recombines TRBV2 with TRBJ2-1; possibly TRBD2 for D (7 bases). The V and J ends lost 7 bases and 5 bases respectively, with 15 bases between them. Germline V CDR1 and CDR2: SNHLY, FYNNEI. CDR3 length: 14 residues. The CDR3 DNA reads TGTGCCAGCATCCAAGGGGGGGCCGACAATGAGCAGTTCTTC. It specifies CASIQGGADNEQFF.

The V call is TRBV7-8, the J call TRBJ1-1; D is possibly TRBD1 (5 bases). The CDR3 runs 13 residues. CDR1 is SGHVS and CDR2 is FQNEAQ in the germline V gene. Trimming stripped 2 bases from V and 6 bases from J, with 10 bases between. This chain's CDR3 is CASSLRRGPEAFF. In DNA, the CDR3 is TGTGCCAGCAGCTTAAGAAGGGGACCTGAAGCTTTCTTT. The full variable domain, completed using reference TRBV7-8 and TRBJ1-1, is GAGVSQSPRYKVAKRGQDVALRCDPISGHVSLFWYQQALGQGPEFLTYFQNEAQLDKSGLPSDRFFAERPEGSVSTLKIQRTQQEDSAVYLCASSLRRGPEAFFGQGTRLTVV.

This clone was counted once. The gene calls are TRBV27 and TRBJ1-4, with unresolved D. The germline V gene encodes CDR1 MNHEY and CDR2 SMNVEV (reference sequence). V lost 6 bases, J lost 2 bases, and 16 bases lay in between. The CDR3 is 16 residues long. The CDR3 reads CASSPTILVTNEKLFF. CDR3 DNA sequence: TGTGCCAGCAGCCCGACCATCCTCGTGACTAATGAAAAACTGTTTTTT.

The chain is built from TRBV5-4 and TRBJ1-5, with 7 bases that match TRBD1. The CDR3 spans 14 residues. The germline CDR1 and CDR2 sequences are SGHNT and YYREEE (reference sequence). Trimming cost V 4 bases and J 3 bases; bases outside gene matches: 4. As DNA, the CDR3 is TGTGCCAGCAGCCGAGGGGGCTCCAATCAGCCCCAGCATTTT. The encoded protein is CASSRGGSNQPQHF. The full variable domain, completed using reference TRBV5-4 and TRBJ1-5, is ETGVTQSPTHLIKTRGQQVTLRCSSQSGHNTVSWYQQALGQGPQFIFQYYREEENGRGNFPPRFSGLQFPNYSSELNVNALELDDSALYLCASSRGGSNQPQHFGDGTRLSIL.

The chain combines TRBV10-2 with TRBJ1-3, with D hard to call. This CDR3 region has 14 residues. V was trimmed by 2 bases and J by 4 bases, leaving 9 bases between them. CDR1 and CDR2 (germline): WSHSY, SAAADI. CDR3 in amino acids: CASSEPGRGNTIYF. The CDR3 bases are TGCGCCAGCAGTGAGCCGGGCAGGGGAAACACCATATATTTT.

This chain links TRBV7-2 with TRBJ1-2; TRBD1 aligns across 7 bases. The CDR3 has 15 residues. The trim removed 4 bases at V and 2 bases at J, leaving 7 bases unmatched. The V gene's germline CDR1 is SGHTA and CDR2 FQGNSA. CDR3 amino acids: CASSSPTGRNYGYTF. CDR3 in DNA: TGTGCCAGCAGCTCCCCGACAGGGCGGAACTATGGCTACACCTTC.

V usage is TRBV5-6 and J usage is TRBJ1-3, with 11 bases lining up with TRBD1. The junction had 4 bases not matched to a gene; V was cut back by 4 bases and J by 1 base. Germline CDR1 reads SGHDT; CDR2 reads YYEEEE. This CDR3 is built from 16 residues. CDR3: CASSRTGGPSGNTIYF. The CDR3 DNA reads TGTGCCAGCAGCAGGACAGGGGGCCCTTCTGGAAACACCATATATTTT.

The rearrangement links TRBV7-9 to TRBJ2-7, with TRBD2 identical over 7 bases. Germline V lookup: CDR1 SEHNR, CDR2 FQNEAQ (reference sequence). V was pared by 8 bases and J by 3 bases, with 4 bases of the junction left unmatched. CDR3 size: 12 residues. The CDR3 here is CASGRGNYEQYF. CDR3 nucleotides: TGTGCCAGCGGGAGGGGTAACTACGAGCAGTACTTC.

The CDR3 sequence is CASAARRDIWSPQPQHF. CDR3 nucleotides: TGTGCCAGCGCGGCTAGAAGGGACATTTGGAGTCCTCAGCCCCAGCATTTT. V usage is TRBV2 and J usage is TRBJ1-5; D possibly corresponds to TRBD1 (6 bases). Germline loops: CDR1 SNHLY, CDR2 FYNNEI. This CDR3 is 17 amino acids long. V lost 8 bases, J lost 6 bases, and 26 bases lay in between. Full variable domain (outside the CDR3, taken from reference TRBV2 and TRBJ1-5): EPEVTQTPSHQVTQMGQEVILRCVPISNHLYFYWYRQILGQKVEFLVSFYNNEISEKSEIFDDQFSVERPDGSNFTLKIRSTKLEDSAMYFCASAARRDIWSPQPQHFGDGTRLSIL.

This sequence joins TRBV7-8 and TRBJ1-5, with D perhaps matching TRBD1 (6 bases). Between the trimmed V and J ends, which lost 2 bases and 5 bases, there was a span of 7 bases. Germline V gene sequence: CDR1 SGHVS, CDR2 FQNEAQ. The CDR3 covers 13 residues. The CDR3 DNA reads TGTGCCAGCAGCTTAAGGGGGGATCAGCCCCAGCATTTT. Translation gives CASSLRGDQPQHF.

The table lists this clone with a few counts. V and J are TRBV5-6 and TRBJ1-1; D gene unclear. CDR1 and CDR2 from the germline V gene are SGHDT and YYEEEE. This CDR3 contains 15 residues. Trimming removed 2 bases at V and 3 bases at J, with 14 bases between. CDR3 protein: CASSLGPQVDTEAFF. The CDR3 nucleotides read TGTGCCAGCAGCTTAGGGCCTCAGGTGGACACTGAAGCTTTCTTT.

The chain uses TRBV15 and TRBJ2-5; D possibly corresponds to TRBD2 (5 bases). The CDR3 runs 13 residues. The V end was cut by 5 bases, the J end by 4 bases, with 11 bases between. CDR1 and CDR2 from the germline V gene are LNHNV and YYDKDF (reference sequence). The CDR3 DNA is TGTGCCACCAGCGGACTTAATGGAGAGACCCAGTACTTC. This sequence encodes CATSGLNGETQYF.

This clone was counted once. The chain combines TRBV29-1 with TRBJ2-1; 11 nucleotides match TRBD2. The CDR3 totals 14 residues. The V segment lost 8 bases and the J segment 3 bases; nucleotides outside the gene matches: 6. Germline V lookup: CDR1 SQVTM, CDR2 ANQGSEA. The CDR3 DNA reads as TGCAGCAGCTCGGGACTAGCGGTCTACAATGAGCAGTTCTTC. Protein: CSSSGLAVYNEQFF.

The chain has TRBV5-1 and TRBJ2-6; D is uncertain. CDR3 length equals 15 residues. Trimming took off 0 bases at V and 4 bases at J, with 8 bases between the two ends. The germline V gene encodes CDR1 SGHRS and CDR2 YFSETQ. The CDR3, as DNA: TGCGCCAGCAGCTTGGTGGCGAAAGGGGCCAACGTCCTGACTTTC. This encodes CASSLVAKGANVLTF.

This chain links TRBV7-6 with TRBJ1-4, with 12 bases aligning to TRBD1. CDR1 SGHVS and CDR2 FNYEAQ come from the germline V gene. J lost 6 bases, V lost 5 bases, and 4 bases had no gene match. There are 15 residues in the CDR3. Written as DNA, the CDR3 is TGTGCCAGCAGCCAAGGGACAGGGGGCTATGAAAAACTGTTTTTT. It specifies CASSQGTGGYEKLFF. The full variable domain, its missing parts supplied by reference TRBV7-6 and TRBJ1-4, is GAGVSQSPRYKVTKRGQDVALRCDPISGHVSLYWYRQALGQGPEFLTYFNYEAQQDKSGLPNDRFSAERPEGSISTLTIQRTEQRDSAMYRCASSQGTGGYEKLFFGSGTQLSVL.

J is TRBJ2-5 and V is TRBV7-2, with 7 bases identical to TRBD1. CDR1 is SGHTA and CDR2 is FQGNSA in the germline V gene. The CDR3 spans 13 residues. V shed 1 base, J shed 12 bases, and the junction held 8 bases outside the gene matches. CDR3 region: CASSLDPRQGKYF. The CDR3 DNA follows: TGTGCCAGCAGCTTAGACCCTAGACAGGGCAAGTACTTC.

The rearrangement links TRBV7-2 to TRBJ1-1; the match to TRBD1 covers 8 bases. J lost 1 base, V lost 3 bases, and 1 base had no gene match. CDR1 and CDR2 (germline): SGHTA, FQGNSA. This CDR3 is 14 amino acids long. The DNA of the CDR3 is TGTGCCAGCAGCTTGGGACAGGCGAACACTGAAGCTTTCTTT. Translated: CASSLGQANTEAFF.

The CDR3 nucleotides are TGTGCCAGCAGCCAAGTTTCAGGGGACTACGAGCAGTACTTC. Translated, it gives CASSQVSGDYEQYF. The V and J genes are TRBV4-2 and TRBJ2-7; perhaps TRBD1 as D (6 bases). V gave up 1 base and J gave up 3 bases, with 10 bases separating them. The germline V gene has CDR1 LGHNA and CDR2 YNFKEQ. The CDR3 runs to 14 residues.

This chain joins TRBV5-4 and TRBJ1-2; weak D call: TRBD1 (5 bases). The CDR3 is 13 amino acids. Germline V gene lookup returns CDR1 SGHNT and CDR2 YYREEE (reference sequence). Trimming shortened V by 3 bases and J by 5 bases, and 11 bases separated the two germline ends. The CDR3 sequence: CASSYPGKYGYTF. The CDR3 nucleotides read TGTGCCAGCAGCTACCCAGGGAAATATGGCTACACCTTC.